A single sample gave rise to the 9 T cell receptor beta chains below, sequenced in a study of low-dose radiotherapy and immunotherapy resistance in tumors. Primers targeting TRAV and TRBV primed first-strand cDNA, covering alpha and beta chains. PCR amplification of the TCRs was performed with Phusion for 20 PCR cycles, and it relied on a constant-region primer together with a V-primer adapter. TCRdb used MiXCR to reprocess the reads, holding one entry per CDR3 protein. The table shows about 12,000 distinct CDR3 sequences, with 76% occurring only once. Receptors originate from a human donor with advanced metastatic prostate, ovarian, gallbladder or colorectal cancer (not recorded which). This table probably holds off-target reads from a library built for another chain.

The CDR3 DNA reads as TGTGCCAGCAGCCCCCAGGGAGGCGGGGAGCTGTTTTTT. Translation gives CASSPQGGGELFF. The gene calls are TRBV5-6 and TRBJ2-2; maybe TRBD2 (6 bases). Germline V gene data show CDR1 as SGHDT and CDR2 as YYEEEE. V gave up 4 bases and J gave up 7 bases, with 11 bases separating them. The CDR3 totals 13 residues.

The V call is TRBV19, the J call TRBJ2-1, with D perhaps being TRBD1 or TRBD2 (5 bases each). The germline V and J ends were trimmed by 3 bases and 10 bases, with 10 bases remaining between them. Germline values: CDR1 LNHDA, CDR2 SQIVND (reference sequence). CDR3 length: 12 residues. CDR3: CASSILRGEQFF. CDR3 nucleotides: TGTGCCAGTAGTATCTTGAGGGGCGAGCAGTTCTTC.

This clonotype has a single count. V usage is TRBV7-2 and J usage is TRBJ2-2; maybe TRBD1 (6 bases). This CDR3 is 15 amino acids long. V dropped 4 bases and J dropped 1 base, with 10 bases sitting between them. Per the germline V gene, CDR1 is SGHTA and CDR2 is FQGNSA. CDR3 coding DNA: TGTGCCAGCAGCTCCACGACAGGGAACACCGGGGAGCTGTTTTTT. It encodes CASSSTTGNTGELFF.

This clonotype was seen a few times. The CDR3 sequence: CASRRPGQTYNEQFF. In nucleotides, the CDR3 is TGTGCCAGCAGACGGCCGGGACAGACTTACAATGAGCAGTTCTTC. This rearrangement joins TRBV7-2 to TRBJ2-1; 7 bases are a match to TRBD1. The CDR3 runs 15 residues. The germline V gene has CDR1 SGHTA and CDR2 FQGNSA. The V segment lost 6 bases and the J segment 4 bases; nucleotides outside the gene matches: 9.

This clonotype was counted once. The genes are TRBV28 and TRBJ1-5; D gene ambiguous. The CDR3 covers 16 residues. Trimming took off 3 bases at V and 0 bases at J, with 12 bases between the two ends. The V gene's germline CDR1 is MDHEN and CDR2 SYDVKM. The CDR3 protein is CASSLFAGISNQPQHF. CDR3 in DNA: TGTGCCAGCAGTTTGTTTGCGGGAATTAGCAATCAGCCCCAGCATTTT.

This clonotype was found a few times. The gene calls are TRBV25-1 and TRBJ2-1; 7 bases match TRBD1. CDR1 and CDR2 (germline): MGHDK, SYGVNS. Trimming took 6 bases from V and 5 from J; bases not matched to a gene: 4. The CDR3 spans 13 residues. The CDR3 sequence is CASRGTEDNEQFF. The CDR3 nucleotides read TGTGCCAGCAGAGGGACAGAAGACAATGAGCAGTTCTTC.

This sequence joins TRBV14 and TRBJ1-5, with D maybe TRBD1 (6 bases). CDR1 is SGHDN, CDR2 FVKESK, per germline. The CDR3 totals 14 residues. Trimming pared 4 bases from V and 6 bases from J, leaving 13 bases between. The chain's CDR3 is CASSRTGPGQPQHF. DNA of the CDR3: TGTGCCAGCAGCCGTACAGGGCCTGGTCAGCCCCAGCATTTT.

In this sample, this clonotype turned up once. The gene calls are TRBV12-5 and TRBJ2-1; 14 positions match TRBD2. Germline values: CDR1 LGHNT, CDR2 FRNRAP. This CDR3 is built from 17 residues. Trimming removed 1 base from V and 9 bases from J; junction bases left unmatched: 8. The CDR3 spells CASGLAPGLAGVGEQFF. The DNA for the CDR3 is TGTGCTAGTGGTTTGGCCCCGGGACTAGCGGGAGTTGGTGAGCAGTTCTTC.

This clonotype was detected a few times. V and J are TRBV27 and TRBJ2-2, with D uncertain. V lost 7 bases and J lost 7, with 10 bases in between. The CDR3 covers 12 residues. Looked up from germline, CDR1 is MNHEY and CDR2 is SMNVEV (reference sequence). CDR3 sequence: CASTRMGGELFF. CDR3 in DNA: TGTGCCAGCACCCGGATGGGCGGGGAGCTGTTTTTT.